These 17 T cell receptor beta chains originate from one sample sequenced in a study of blood T cell repertoires in COVID-19. Libraries were prepared by immunoSEQ multiplex PCR; TCRdb keeps only in-frame clonotypes and omits some of them. The repertoire holds more than 45,000 clones, with approximately 87% as singletons. Sequencing was carried out using peripheral blood. Receptors were obtained from a woman between 55 and 75 years old with COVID-19, enrolled during active disease.

The chain employs TRBV19 and TRBJ1-4; possible D gene TRBD1, 5 bases. The CDR3 is made up of 15 amino acids. Germline CDR1 LNHDA, CDR2 SQIVND (reference sequence). Trimming removed 4 bases at V and 3 bases at J, with 12 bases between. DNA for the CDR3: TGTGCCAGTAGTACAGACAGATGGCCTAATGAAAAACTGTTTTTT. Encoded protein: CASSTDRWPNEKLFF.

The gene calls are TRBV2 and TRBJ2-4; 7 positions agree with TRBD2. V shed 6 bases, J shed 11 bases, and the junction held 7 bases outside the gene matches. The CDR3 has 12 residues. Germline V gene lookup returns CDR1 SNHLY and CDR2 FYNNEI. The CDR3 coding sequence is TGTGCCAGCAGGGGGAGGGATGGGCTTCAGTACTTC. The encoded protein is CASRGRDGLQYF.

J is TRBJ2-5 and V is TRBV11-3, with TRBD1 matching 7 bases. Germline assignment: CDR1 SGHNT and CDR2 YENEEA. Trimming removed 4 bases from V and 1 base from J; junction bases left unmatched: 3. The CDR3 runs 14 residues. DNA of the CDR3: TGTGCCAGCAGCTCTCGGGACAGCCAAGAGACCCAGTACTTC. Amino acids: CASSSRDSQETQYF.

J is TRBJ2-7 and V is TRBV5-6; D is unclear. CDR1 SGHDT and CDR2 YYEEEE come from the germline V gene. This CDR3 is built from 14 residues. The V gene lost 6 bases and the J gene lost 2 bases, with 15 bases spanning the gap. In nucleotides, the CDR3 is TGTGCCAGCATGCAGTATGGTCTAGCCTACGAGCAGTACTTC. This codes for CASMQYGLAYEQYF.

The rearrangement joins TRBV14 to TRBJ2-1, with TRBD2 matching 11 bases. Germline V gives CDR1 SGHDN, CDR2 FVKESK. The V and J ends lost 4 bases and 4 bases, in that order; junction bases with no gene match: 6. The CDR3 runs 16 residues. In DNA, the CDR3 is TGTGCCAGCAGCCTGGGACTAGCGGTACTATACAATGAGCAGTTCTTC. It translates to CASSLGLAVLYNEQFF. The full variable domain, in which reference TRBV14 and TRBJ2-1 provide the parts outside the CDR3, is EAGVTQFPSHSVIEKGQTVTLRCDPISGHDNLYWYRRVMGKEIKFLLHFVKESKQDESGMPNNRFLAERTGGTYSTLKVQPAELEDSGVYFCASSLGLAVLYNEQFFGPGTRLTVL.

This chain joins TRBV27 and TRBJ1-1, with 9 bases fitting TRBD1. V was pared by 2 bases and J by 5 bases, with 3 bases of the junction left unmatched. Looked up from germline, CDR1 is MNHEY and CDR2 is SMNVEV (reference sequence). The CDR3 is 14 amino acids. The CDR3 DNA reads TGTGCCAGCAGTTTAGGACAGGGGATGACTGAAGCTTTCTTT. Translating it yields CASSLGQGMTEAFF.

The J gene is TRBJ2-5, the V gene TRBV2; the match to TRBD1 covers 8 bases. Looked up from germline, CDR1 is SNHLY and CDR2 is FYNNEI. The CDR3 runs 14 residues. The trim removed 6 bases at V and 6 bases at J, leaving 9 bases unmatched. The CDR3 bases are TGTGCCAGCAGCCCTGCGCAGGGGGCGCAGACCCAGTACTTC. Amino acids: CASSPAQGAQTQYF.

The genes are TRBV15 and TRBJ2-7; a possible D gene is TRBD2 (6 bases). The CDR3 is 13 residues long. V was shortened by 1 base and J by 2 bases, with 6 bases between the two germline ends. Germline loops: CDR1 LNHNV, CDR2 YYDKDF (reference sequence). This CDR3 is CATSRASAYEQYF. The CDR3 coding sequence is TGTGCCACCAGCAGAGCTAGCGCCTACGAGCAGTACTTC.

The chain couples TRBV4-1 to TRBJ2-4, with 7 bases that match TRBD2. Germline values: CDR1 MGHRA, CDR2 YSYEKL. The CDR3 spans 19 residues. The V gene end was trimmed by 1 base and the J gene end by 3 bases; junction bases not matched to a gene: 15. In DNA, the CDR3 is TGCGCCAGCAGCCAAGGTCCACTAGCGAGGAAACATGTCAAAAACATTCAGTACTTC. The encoded protein is CASSQGPLARKHVKNIQYF.

The genes are TRBV27 and TRBJ1-6; tentative D call: TRBD1 (6 bases). Germline CDR1 is MNHEY and CDR2 is SMNVEV (reference sequence). The CDR3 sequence is 17 residues long. V was trimmed by 4 bases and J by 3 bases, leaving 16 bases between them. The CDR3 protein is CASSSRRQGGYNSPLHF. The DNA for the CDR3 is TGTGCCAGCAGTTCCCGCCGACAAGGGGGCTATAATTCACCCCTCCACTTT.

The V call is TRBV15, the J call TRBJ2-7, with a weak D call TRBD2 (6 bases). Germline assignment: CDR1 LNHNV and CDR2 YYDKDF (reference sequence). The CDR3 is 17 residues long. V was trimmed by 0 bases and J by 0 bases, leaving 15 bases between them. The CDR3 here is CATSRDPAGPSSYEQYF. The CDR3 coding sequence is TGTGCCACCAGCAGAGATCCTGCGGGACCGAGCTCCTACGAGCAGTACTTC.

The chain joins TRBV28 to TRBJ1-5, with TRBD1 identical over 9 bases. The CDR3 totals 18 residues. The germline V gene has CDR1 MDHEN and CDR2 SYDVKM. The V gene end was trimmed by 4 bases and the J gene end by 1 base; junction bases not matched to a gene: 11. This chain's CDR3 is CASSYWTGDVWSNQPQHF. CDR3 DNA: TGTGCCAGCAGTTACTGGACAGGGGACGTATGGAGCAATCAGCCCCAGCATTTT.

The chain joins TRBV28 to TRBJ1-2, with D hard to call. The CDR3 has 17 amino acids. V was cut by 3 bases and J by 0 bases, with 17 bases left in between. Germline assignment: CDR1 MDHEN and CDR2 SYDVKM. The CDR3 loop is CASSFNVGGKANYGYTF. CDR3 nucleotides: TGTGCCAGCAGTTTCAATGTGGGAGGAAAAGCTAACTATGGCTACACCTTC.

This chain uses TRBV11-2 with TRBJ2-7, with D possibly TRBD2 on 6 matching bases. Trimming removed 0 bases from V and 5 bases from J, with 14 bases in between. This CDR3 spans 15 amino acids. Germline CDR1 SGHAT, CDR2 FQNNGV. CDR3: CASSLEAGSRNEQYF. CDR3 in DNA: TGTGCCAGCAGCTTAGAGGCGGGATCGCGGAACGAGCAGTACTTC.

This clone was recorded once. Here the CDR3 DNA reads TGTGCCAATCCGCAGGGGGCAGGTCAGCCCCAGCATTTT. Protein: CANPQGAGQPQHF. V is TRBV6-5 and J is TRBJ1-5; 8 nucleotides agree with TRBD1. The CDR3 is 13 amino acids. Germline CDR1 MNHEY, CDR2 SVGAGI. V lost 10 bases, J lost 6 bases, and 8 bases stayed unmatched.

The J gene is TRBJ2-1, the V gene TRBV11-2; D remains ambiguous. V lost 5 bases, J lost 10 bases, and 15 bases lay in between. The CDR3 spans 13 residues. The V gene's germline CDR1 is SGHAT and CDR2 FQNNGV. Here the CDR3 reads CASSPAPSREQFF. CDR3 nucleotides: TGTGCCAGCAGCCCTGCCCCCAGCAGGGAGCAGTTCTTC. Full variable domain (rest looked up from reference TRBV11-2 and TRBJ2-1): EAGVAQSPRYKIIEKRQSVAFWCNPISGHATLYWYQQILGQGPKLLIQFQNNGVVDDSQLPKDRFSAERLKGVDSTLKIQPAKLEDSAVYLCASSPAPSREQFFGPGTRLTVL.

The chain is built from TRBV2 and TRBJ2-1; possibly TRBD2 for D (6 bases). V gave up 5 bases and J gave up 2 bases, with 16 bases separating them. This CDR3 region has 16 residues. Looked up from germline, CDR1 is SNHLY and CDR2 is FYNNEI. The CDR3 coding sequence is TGTGCCAGCAGTCGGAGGGTGGTAGCGACCTACAATGAGCAGTTCTTC. Residues: CASSRRVVATYNEQFF.